The entry that follows covers one TCR beta chain sequence. These data belong to a study of blood T cell repertoires in COVID-19. Study context: The samples span acute and convalescent COVID-19 from the United States, Italy and Spain. PBMCs, B-cell-depleted T cells, or T cells were the source of the cDNA or gDNA that made up the material.

Per the original data handling: Researchers report that nucleated cell counts were estimated from reference gene primer amplification. Sequenced by immunoSEQ multiplex PCR; TCRdb stores in-frame clones only, minus some. The V and J calls and clone size come from that table; D and trimming were worked out from the DNA. Among 75,000 to 90,000 clones listed, about 78% were seen once. The ends were cut back, 0 bases at V and 0 bases at J, with 7 bases in the middle. This CDR3 region has 15 residues. From germline, CDR1 is SGHNT and CDR2 YYREEE (reference sequence). Enrolment of Seattle patients took place during active infection, and they were followed longitudinally.

V usage is TRBV5-4 and J usage is TRBJ2-1, with D perhaps matching TRBD1 (5 bases). The sequence came from a man in his 60s with COVID-19, enrolled during active disease. Sequencing was carried out using peripheral blood. CDR3 coding DNA: TGTGCCAGCAGCTTGGACAGGAACTCCTACAATGAGCAGTTCTTC. This translates into CASSLDRNSYNEQFF.